This T cell receptor (beta chain) comes out of a study of T-cell memory formation after mild COVID-19. Germline V gene sequence: CDR1 SEHNR, CDR2 FQNEAQ (reference sequence). CDR3 length equals 14 residues. V was shortened by 5 bases and J by 0 bases, with 11 bases between the two germline ends. TCRdb fed the 5' RACE reads into MiXCR, producing one record per CDR3 protein. The sample yields roughly 600,000 distinct CDR3 sequences, 18% seen once. This clonotype was sampled from an adult woman who had mild COVID-19 (a few samples of this study predate the infection). Cell type and time point are not known. The chain uses TRBV7-9 and TRBJ2-7, with no clear D. Source material: PBMCs or a T cell subset sorted from them (not recorded which). CDR3 protein: CASSLLLGSYEQYF. Written as DNA, the CDR3 is TGTGCCAGCAGCCTCCTACTGGGCTCCTACGAGCAGTACTTC.